This TCR beta chain was identified during a study of blood T cell repertoires in COVID-19. Whole-study context: Both acute and convalescent COVID-19 samples were obtained from the United States, Italy and Spain. T cells, B-cell-depleted T cells, or PBMCs provided the cDNA or gDNA that served as material.

Germline CDR1 reads SGHTA; CDR2 reads FQGNSA. With V trimmed by 2 bases and J by 7 bases, 14 bases remained unmatched. CDR3 size: 17 residues. Authors' data handling: Amplification of reference gene primers was used by the study to estimate nucleated cell counts. The data were produced by immunoSEQ multiplex PCR, yet TCRdb's version contains in-frame clones alone and is incomplete. V and J calls plus clone size are reproduced from that table; the DNA served to infer D and trimming. The sample includes 150,000 to 200,000 clones, roughly 80% of them seen just once. This clonotype was sampled from a woman between 70 and 85 years old with acute or convalescent COVID-19. The chain recombines TRBV7-2 with TRBJ1-2; 9 positions match TRBD1. The material sequenced was peripheral blood. Here the CDR3 DNA reads TGTGCCAGCAGCTTATACGGCGGGACAGGGTCATCTGGTGGCTACACCTTC. Protein sequence: CASSLYGGTGSSGGYTF.